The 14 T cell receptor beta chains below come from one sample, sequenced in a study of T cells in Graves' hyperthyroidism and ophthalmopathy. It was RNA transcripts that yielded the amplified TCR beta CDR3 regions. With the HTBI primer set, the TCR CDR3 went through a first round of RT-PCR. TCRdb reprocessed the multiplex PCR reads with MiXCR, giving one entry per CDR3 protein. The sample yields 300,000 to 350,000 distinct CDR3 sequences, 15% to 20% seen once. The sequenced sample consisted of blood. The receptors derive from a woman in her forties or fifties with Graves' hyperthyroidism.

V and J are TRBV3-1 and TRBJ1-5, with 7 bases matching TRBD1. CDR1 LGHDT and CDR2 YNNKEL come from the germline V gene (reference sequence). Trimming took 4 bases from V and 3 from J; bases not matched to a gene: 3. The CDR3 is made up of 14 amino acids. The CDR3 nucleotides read TGTGCCAGCAGCCTAGGGGGCGTCAATCAGCCCCAGCATTTT. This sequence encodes CASSLGGVNQPQHF.

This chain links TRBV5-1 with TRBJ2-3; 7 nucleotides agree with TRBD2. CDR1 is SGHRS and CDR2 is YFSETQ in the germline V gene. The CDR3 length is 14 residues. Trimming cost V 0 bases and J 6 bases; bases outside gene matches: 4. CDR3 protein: CASSLALGGDTQYF. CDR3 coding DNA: TGCGCCAGCAGCTTGGCCTTGGGAGGGGATACGCAGTATTTT.

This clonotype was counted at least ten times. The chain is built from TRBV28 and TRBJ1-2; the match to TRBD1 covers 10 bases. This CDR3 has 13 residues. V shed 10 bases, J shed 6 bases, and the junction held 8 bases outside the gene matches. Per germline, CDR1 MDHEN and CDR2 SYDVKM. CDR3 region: CATPGQGKNGYTF. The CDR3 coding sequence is TGTGCCACTCCGGGACAGGGGAAAAATGGCTACACCTTC.

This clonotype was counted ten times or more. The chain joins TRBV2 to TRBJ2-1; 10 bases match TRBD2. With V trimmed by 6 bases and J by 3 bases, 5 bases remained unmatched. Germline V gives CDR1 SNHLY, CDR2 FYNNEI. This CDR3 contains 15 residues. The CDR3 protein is CASRGLAEFYNEQFF. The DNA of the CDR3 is TGTGCCAGCAGAGGACTAGCGGAGTTCTACAATGAGCAGTTCTTC.

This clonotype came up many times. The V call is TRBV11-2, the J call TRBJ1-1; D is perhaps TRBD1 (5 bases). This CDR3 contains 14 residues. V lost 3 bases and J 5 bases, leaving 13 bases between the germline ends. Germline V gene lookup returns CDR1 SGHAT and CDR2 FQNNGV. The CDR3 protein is CASSLQGAQTEAFF. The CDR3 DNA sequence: TGTGCCAGCAGCTTGCAAGGGGCCCAGACTGAAGCTTTCTTT.

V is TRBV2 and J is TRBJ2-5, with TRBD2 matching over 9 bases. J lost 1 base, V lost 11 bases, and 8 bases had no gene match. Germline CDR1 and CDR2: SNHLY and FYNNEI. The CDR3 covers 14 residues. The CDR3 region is CAGRAGGGQETQYF. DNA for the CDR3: TGTGCCGGAAGAGCGGGAGGAGGCCAAGAGACCCAGTACTTC.

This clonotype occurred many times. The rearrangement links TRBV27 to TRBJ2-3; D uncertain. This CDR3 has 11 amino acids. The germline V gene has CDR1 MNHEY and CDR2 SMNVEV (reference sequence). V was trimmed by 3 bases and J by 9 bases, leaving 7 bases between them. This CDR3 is CASSLRTTQYF. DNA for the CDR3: TGTGCCAGCAGTTTGAGAACCACGCAGTATTTT.

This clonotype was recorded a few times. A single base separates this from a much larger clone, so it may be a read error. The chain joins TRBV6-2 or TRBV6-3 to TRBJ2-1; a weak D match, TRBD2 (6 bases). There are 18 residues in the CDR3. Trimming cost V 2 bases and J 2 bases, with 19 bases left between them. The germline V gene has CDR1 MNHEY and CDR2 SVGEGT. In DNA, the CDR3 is TGTGCCAGCAGTTACCTAGTACACCGGGACTTCCCCTACAATGAGCAGTTCTTC. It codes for CASSYLVHRDFPYNEQFF.

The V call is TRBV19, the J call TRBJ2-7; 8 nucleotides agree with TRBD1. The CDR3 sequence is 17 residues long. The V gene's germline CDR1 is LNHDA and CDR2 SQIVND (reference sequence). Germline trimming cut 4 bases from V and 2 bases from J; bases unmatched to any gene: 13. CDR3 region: CASSTHISETGAYEQYF. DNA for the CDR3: TGTGCCAGTAGTACTCACATATCCGAGACAGGGGCCTACGAGCAGTACTTC.

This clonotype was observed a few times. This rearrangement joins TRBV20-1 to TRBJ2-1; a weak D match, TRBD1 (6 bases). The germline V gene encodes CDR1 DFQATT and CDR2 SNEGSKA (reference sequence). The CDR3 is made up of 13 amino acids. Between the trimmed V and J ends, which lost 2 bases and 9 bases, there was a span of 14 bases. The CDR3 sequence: CSARLIQGAEQFF. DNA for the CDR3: TGCAGTGCTAGACTTATACAGGGCGCTGAGCAGTTCTTC.

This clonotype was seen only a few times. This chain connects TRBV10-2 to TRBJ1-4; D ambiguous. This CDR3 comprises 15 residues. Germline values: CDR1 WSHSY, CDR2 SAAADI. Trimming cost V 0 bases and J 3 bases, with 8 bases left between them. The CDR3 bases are TGCGCCAGCAGTGAGTCGGGTATGGCTAATGAAAAACTGTTTTTT. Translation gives CASSESGMANEKLFF.

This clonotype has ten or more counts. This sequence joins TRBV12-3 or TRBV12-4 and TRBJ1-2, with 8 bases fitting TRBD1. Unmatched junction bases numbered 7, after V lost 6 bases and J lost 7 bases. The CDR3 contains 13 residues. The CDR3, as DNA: TGTGCCAGCAGCCTTGGACAGGGAGCTGGCTACACCTTC. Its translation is CASSLGQGAGYTF.

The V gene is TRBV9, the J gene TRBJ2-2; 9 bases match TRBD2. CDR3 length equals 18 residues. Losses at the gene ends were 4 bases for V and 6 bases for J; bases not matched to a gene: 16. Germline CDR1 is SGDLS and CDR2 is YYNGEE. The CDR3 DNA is TGTGCCAGCAGCAGCCGGACCTTCGCGGGGGGGCTGGCCGGGGAGCTGTTTTTT. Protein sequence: CASSSRTFAGGLAGELFF.

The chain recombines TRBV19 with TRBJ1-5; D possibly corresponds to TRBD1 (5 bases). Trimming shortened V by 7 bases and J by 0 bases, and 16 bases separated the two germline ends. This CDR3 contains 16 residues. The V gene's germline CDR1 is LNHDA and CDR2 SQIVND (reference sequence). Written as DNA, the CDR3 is TGTGCCAGTACCCCCCCCCCAGGGTATAGCAATCAGCCCCAGCATTTT. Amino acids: CASTPPPGYSNQPQHF.